This T cell receptor beta chain was identified during a study of PD-1 blockade in classical Hodgkin lymphoma. Study results and limitations: Newly diagnosed patients were reported to start with lower TCR diversity than healthy donors. Why repertoires differed is undefined; disease activity or prior therapy possibly contributed.

Clones were read by immunoSEQ multiplex PCR, and TCRdb kept only the in-frame ones, dropping some. The table records 20,000 to 25,000 clones, 85% to 95% of them present only once. The time point is: newly diagnosed, previously untreated cHL patient sample. What served as comparison were PBMCs in newly diagnosed, untreated classical Hodgkin lymphoma. Remarks on this clone: The antigen is undetermined.

Germline CDR1 reads SGDLS; CDR2 reads YYNGEE. Germline trimming cut 7 bases from V and 8 bases from J; bases unmatched to any gene: 7. CDR3 length: 13 residues. The chain recombines TRBV9 with TRBJ1-2; 11 bases are shared with TRBD1. This receptor was obtained from a human donor with classical Hodgkin lymphoma. Sequencing was done on a sample of peripheral blood mononuclear cells (PBMCs). The CDR3 protein is CASSGTGGPGYTF. In DNA, the CDR3 is TGTGCCAGCTCCGGGACAGGGGGTCCCGGCTACACCTTC.